These T cell receptor beta chains were read from a single sample in a study of cytomegalovirus exposure and HLA in healthy donors. The method was immunoSEQ multiplex PCR; TCRdb's version includes in-frame clones alone and lacks a portion of them. Of roughly 140,000 clones in the sample, around a tenth were seen once. The sample consisted of PBMCs. The source is a male donor in good health and CMV-seronegative. The CDR3 runs from the conserved cysteine through the conserved F or W. Fields, in order: CDR3 length, V gene, clone size, J gene, D gene, CDR3 protein, CDR3 DNA. D genes are given only for firm matches. For some rows the clone size is stated as once, few or many, or as a class when expanded; others skip it.

cdr3_length: 11
v_call: TRBV20-1
clone_size: .
j_call: TRBJ1-2
d_call: .
cdr3_aa: CSARADYGYTF
cdr3_nt: TGCAGTGCTAGAGCGGACTATGGCTACACCTTC

cdr3_length: 17
v_call: TRBV30
clone_size: .
j_call: TRBJ2-7
d_call: TRBD2
cdr3_aa: CAWRSGLAADKTYEQYF
cdr3_nt: TGTGCCTGGAGATCGGGACTAGCGGCAGATAAAACCTACGAGCAGTACTTC

cdr3_length: 16
v_call: TRBV5-6
clone_size: .
j_call: TRBJ2-5
d_call: TRBD1
cdr3_aa: CASSLLITGTEETQYF
cdr3_nt: TGTGCCAGCAGCTTACTAATAACCGGGACAGAAGAGACCCAGTACTTC

cdr3_length: 15
v_call: TRBV19
clone_size: .
j_call: TRBJ2-2
d_call: .
cdr3_aa: CASSEWGLNTGELFF
cdr3_nt: TGTGCCAGTAGTGAGTGGGGACTTAACACCGGGGAGCTGTTTTTT

cdr3_length: 12
v_call: TRBV18
clone_size: few
j_call: TRBJ1-4
d_call: .
cdr3_aa: CASSPNRVELFF
cdr3_nt: TGTGCCAGCTCACCCAACAGGGTTGAACTGTTTTTT

cdr3_length: 15
v_call: TRBV4-3
clone_size: few
j_call: TRBJ2-7
d_call: TRBD2
cdr3_aa: CASSHGTSGSYEQYF
cdr3_nt: TGCGCCAGCAGCCACGGGACTAGCGGTTCCTACGAGCAGTACTTC

cdr3_length: 20
v_call: TRBV4-1
clone_size: .
j_call: TRBJ1-6
d_call: TRBD1
cdr3_aa: CASSQAWTGHGSSYNSPLHF
cdr3_nt: TGCGCCAGCAGCCAGGCGTGGACAGGTCATGGCAGCTCCTATAATTCACCCCTCCACTTT

cdr3_length: 14
v_call: TRBV5-6
clone_size: few
j_call: TRBJ2-3
d_call: TRBD1
cdr3_aa: CASSLKGGADTQYF
cdr3_nt: TGTGCCAGCAGCTTGAAAGGGGGCGCGGATACGCAGTATTTT

cdr3_length: 15
v_call: TRBV19
clone_size: .
j_call: TRBJ2-3
d_call: .
cdr3_aa: CASSIGLGFTDTQYF
cdr3_nt: TGTGCCAGTAGTATAGGACTAGGGTTCACAGATACGCAGTATTTT

cdr3_length: 15
v_call: TRBV5-8
clone_size: .
j_call: TRBJ1-2
d_call: TRBD1
cdr3_aa: CASSLGTGTNYGYTF
cdr3_nt: TGTGCCAGCAGCTTGGGGACAGGGACTAACTATGGCTACACCTTC

cdr3_length: 13
v_call: TRBV5-1
clone_size: .
j_call: TRBJ2-5
d_call: .
cdr3_aa: CASSFFSQETQYF
cdr3_nt: TGCGCCAGCAGCTTTTTCTCCCAAGAGACCCAGTACTTC

cdr3_length: 12
v_call: TRBV19
clone_size: .
j_call: TRBJ2-1
d_call: .
cdr3_aa: CASSSRRSEQFF
cdr3_nt: TGTGCCAGTAGTTCCCGGAGGAGTGAGCAGTTCTTC

cdr3_length: 13
v_call: TRBV5-1
clone_size: few
j_call: TRBJ1-1
d_call: .
cdr3_aa: CASSSGGVTEAFF
cdr3_nt: TGCGCCAGCAGCTCGGGGGGGGTCACTGAAGCTTTCTTT

cdr3_length: 14
v_call: TRBV11-2
clone_size: .
j_call: TRBJ2-7
d_call: TRBD1
cdr3_aa: CASTADRGIYEQYF
cdr3_nt: TGTGCCAGCACCGCCGACAGGGGGATCTACGAGCAGTACTTC

cdr3_length: 15
v_call: TRBV28
clone_size: few
j_call: TRBJ2-2
d_call: .
cdr3_aa: CASSRSGLNTGELFF
cdr3_nt: TGTGCCAGCAGTCGTAGCGGCTTGAACACCGGGGAGCTGTTTTTT

cdr3_length: 13
v_call: TRBV28
clone_size: .
j_call: TRBJ1-2
d_call: TRBD1
cdr3_aa: CASSSWTGNGYTF
cdr3_nt: TGTGCCAGCAGTTCCTGGACAGGGAACGGCTACACCTTC

cdr3_length: 13
v_call: TRBV6-1
clone_size: few
j_call: TRBJ1-1
d_call: .
cdr3_aa: CAIAARLNTEAFF
cdr3_nt: TGTGCCATCGCGGCGCGGCTGAACACTGAAGCTTTCTTT

cdr3_length: 15
v_call: TRBV6-5
clone_size: few
j_call: TRBJ2-7
d_call: TRBD1
cdr3_aa: CASRGVGTGVGEQYF
cdr3_nt: TGTGCCAGCAGGGGGGTTGGGACAGGGGTTGGGGAGCAGTACTTC

cdr3_length: 16
v_call: TRBV19
clone_size: few
j_call: TRBJ1-1
d_call: TRBD1
cdr3_aa: CASSPWTGLGNTEAFF
cdr3_nt: TGTGCCAGTAGTCCCTGGACAGGGCTGGGGAACACTGAAGCTTTCTTT

cdr3_length: 16
v_call: TRBV7-2
clone_size: .
j_call: TRBJ2-3
d_call: .
cdr3_aa: CASSLSVGLLGDTQYF
cdr3_nt: TGTGCCAGCAGCTTAAGTGTAGGACTCCTCGGAGATACGCAGTATTTT

cdr3_length: 15
v_call: TRBV28
clone_size: few
j_call: TRBJ1-2
d_call: TRBD1
cdr3_aa: CASSVDRGLHYGYTF
cdr3_nt: TGTGCCAGCAGCGTAGACAGGGGGTTGCACTATGGCTACACCTTC

cdr3_length: 14
v_call: TRBV27
clone_size: .
j_call: TRBJ2-7
d_call: .
cdr3_aa: CASRTGLEHYEQYF
cdr3_nt: TGTGCCAGCAGGACGGGACTCGAACATTACGAGCAGTACTTC

cdr3_length: 16
v_call: TRBV7-2
clone_size: .
j_call: TRBJ2-7
d_call: TRBD1
cdr3_aa: CASSLDGQGITYEQYF
cdr3_nt: TGTGCCAGCAGCTTAGACGGACAGGGGATCACCTACGAGCAGTACTTC

cdr3_length: 15
v_call: TRBV9
clone_size: few
j_call: TRBJ2-1
d_call: TRBD1
cdr3_aa: CASSVGGQGRGEQFF
cdr3_nt: TGTGCCAGCAGCGTAGGAGGACAGGGTCGCGGTGAGCAGTTCTTC

cdr3_length: 14
v_call: TRBV27
clone_size: few
j_call: TRBJ1-2
d_call: TRBD1
cdr3_aa: CASSIIGTGYGYTF
cdr3_nt: TGTGCCAGCAGTATCATCGGGACAGGATATGGCTACACCTTC

cdr3_length: 13
v_call: TRBV5-1
clone_size: .
j_call: TRBJ1-2
d_call: .
cdr3_aa: CASSFDSFYGYTF
cdr3_nt: TGCGCCAGCAGCTTTGACAGTTTCTATGGCTACACCTTC

cdr3_length: 14
v_call: TRBV18
clone_size: few
j_call: TRBJ2-3
d_call: .
cdr3_aa: CASSPRTSTDTQYF
cdr3_nt: TGTGCCAGCTCACCCAGGACTAGCACAGATACGCAGTATTTT

cdr3_length: 18
v_call: TRBV28
clone_size: few
j_call: TRBJ1-5
d_call: .
cdr3_aa: CASRLFPTPQGPSQPQHF
cdr3_nt: TGTGCCAGCAGATTGTTCCCAACACCTCAGGGGCCCAGTCAGCCCCAGCATTTT

cdr3_length: 15
v_call: TRBV7-9
clone_size: .
j_call: TRBJ1-2
d_call: .
cdr3_aa: CASSLETRNNYGYTF
cdr3_nt: TGTGCCAGCAGCTTAGAAACCAGAAATAACTATGGCTACACCTTC

cdr3_length: 13
v_call: TRBV28
clone_size: .
j_call: TRBJ2-4
d_call: .
cdr3_aa: CASSSVDRNIQYF
cdr3_nt: TGTGCCAGCAGTTCGGTCGACAGGAACATTCAGTACTTC